Listed here are 3 T cell receptor beta chains from one sample, sequenced in a study of Ad26.COV2.S vaccination and SARS-CoV-2 variants. Profiled with immunoSEQ multiplex PCR; TCRdb holds only in-frame clones, not every one. The sample lists over 400,000 clones; about 90% were seen once. Treatment denoted: some 20 received Ad26.COV2.S at low or high dose, single or two shots; several received placebo; per-sample allocation not given. Day 63 following the first vaccine or placebo injection was when the samples were taken. The sequencing used peripheral blood, collected in a trial of Ad26.COV2.S vaccine versus placebo. These receptor sequences come from a person between 18 and 65 years old who received the Ad26.COV2.S COVID-19 vaccine or a placebo.

The rearrangement links TRBV28 to TRBJ2-3; D gene unclear. The V gene lost 6 bases and the J gene lost 0 bases, with 16 bases spanning the gap. Germline assignment: CDR1 MDHEN and CDR2 SYDVKM. The CDR3 runs to 16 residues. The CDR3 is CASRTRKRVSTDTQYF. CDR3 bases: TGTGCCAGCAGAACCCGGAAACGGGTTAGCACAGATACGCAGTATTTT.

The genes are TRBV19 and TRBJ1-5; D remains ambiguous. The germline V gene has CDR1 LNHDA and CDR2 SQIVND (reference sequence). V was trimmed by 6 bases and J by 1 base, leaving 7 bases between them. The CDR3 contains 13 residues. DNA for the CDR3: TGTGCCAGTAGCATCCAGAGCAATCAGCCCCAGCATTTT. Translation gives CASSIQSNQPQHF.

This clone is a singleton in its sample. V usage is TRBV6-6 and J usage is TRBJ2-1; D perhaps matches TRBD2 (5 bases). Germline lookup yields CDR1 MNHNY and CDR2 SVGAGI (reference sequence). The V end was cut by 2 bases, the J end by 0 bases, with 11 bases between. The length of the CDR3 is 16 residues. The CDR3 DNA reads as TGTGCCAGCAGTTACGACGGGGATAACTCCTACAATGAGCAGTTCTTC. This encodes CASSYDGDNSYNEQFF.